Described below is a single TCR beta chain sequence and its context. What it recognizes is unknown. This sample was included in a study of Tregs in tolerant kidney transplant recipients. Whole-study results and caveats: Tolerant patients' donor-specific Tregs expanded beyond overall Tregs, suggesting antigen-driven growth.

Recipients received nonmyeloablative bone marrow transplants from related graft donors, with transient mixed chimerism. Thawed PBMCs were FACS-sorted into unstimulated CD4+CD25+CD127- regulatory T cells, CD4+CD25- non-regulatory cells, CD4 and CD8 cells. Using immunoSEQ multiplex PCR, the repertoire was profiled, and TCRdb retains in-frame clones only, with some absent. The sample includes some 57,000 clones, around 90% seen only once; the top ten take around 15%. Looked up from germline, CDR1 is SEHNR and CDR2 is FQNEAQ (reference sequence). V was pared by 3 bases and J by 0 bases, with 8 bases between. This CDR3 is built from 15 residues.

The receptor's source is a human patient who received a combined kidney and bone marrow transplant. A share of the T cells may be of graft donor origin. V gene TRBV7-9 combines with J gene TRBJ2-2; D unclear. The sample in question was CD8+ T cells from blood (PBMCs), obtained 24 months after the transplant. CDR3 loop: CASSFLDSNTGELFF. For the CDR3, the DNA is TGTGCCAGCAGCTTCCTAGATTCGAACACCGGGGAGCTGTTTTTT. The full variable domain, in which reference TRBV7-9 and TRBJ2-2 provide the parts outside the CDR3, is DTGVSQNPRHKITKRGQNVTFRCDPISEHNRLYWYRQTLGQGPEFLTYFQNEAQLEKSRLLSDRFSAERPKGSFSTLEIQRTEQGDSAMYLCASSFLDSNTGELFFGEGSRLTVL.